One sample yielded the 8 T cell receptor beta chains listed below, sequenced in a study of T cell repertoires in cytomegalovirus infection. TCRdb re-called the reads with MiXCR, one entry per CDR3 protein. The sample shows 700,000 to 850,000 distinct CDR3 sequences, around a third of them seen only once. The antigens these receptors bind are not known. The sample consisted of cultured CD8+ T cells from PBMCs, taken from culture after CMV antigen stimulation. These receptors all come from a human donor in good health (CMV status not recorded). Some clones in this sample may be carry-over from other donors' samples.

In its sample, this clonotype was seen a few times. The J gene is TRBJ2-1, the V gene TRBV12-3 or TRBV12-4, with 8 bases aligning to TRBD2. The CDR3 is 13 residues long. V lost 10 bases, J lost 2 bases, and 4 bases stayed unmatched. The CDR3 here is CAIRGGPYNEQFF. Here the CDR3 DNA reads TGTGCCATTCGCGGGGGGCCCTACAATGAGCAGTTCTTC.

The chain joins TRBV2 to TRBJ2-3, with TRBD2 identical over 12 bases. The CDR3 consists of 16 residues. The J segment lost 5 bases and the V segment lost 7 bases, leaving 10 bases of the junction unmatched. The germline gives CDR1 SNHLY, CDR2 FYNNEI. This chain's CDR3 is CASTTPSGGAVDTQYF. CDR3 sequence (DNA): TGTGCCAGCACTACCCCTAGCGGGGGGGCCGTAGATACGCAGTATTTT.

The rearrangement uses TRBV7-8 and TRBJ2-2, with 7 bases identical to TRBD2. The CDR3 is made up of 15 amino acids. Germline V gives CDR1 SGHVS, CDR2 FQNEAQ. V lost 3 bases to trimming and J lost 8 bases; unmatched junction nucleotides: 9. The CDR3 protein is CASSLLAVSDGELFF. CDR3 sequence (DNA): TGTGCCAGCAGCTTGCTAGCGGTTTCGGATGGGGAGCTGTTTTTT.

This clonotype was picked up many times. V gene TRBV7-9 combines with J gene TRBJ1-2; a weak D match, TRBD1 (5 bases). The CDR3 covers 13 residues. In germline, CDR1 is SEHNR, CDR2 FQNEAQ (reference sequence). With 0 bases removed from V and 4 bases from J, the gap between germline ends came to 6 bases. The CDR3 DNA reads as TGTGCCAGCAGCTTAGCCGGGGGCTATGGCTACACCTTC. Amino acids: CASSLAGGYGYTF.

This clonotype came up a few times. This sequence joins TRBV7-9 and TRBJ1-1; D not certain. The CDR3 has 11 residues. Trimming pared 6 bases from V and 7 bases from J, leaving 9 bases between. Germline-derived CDR1 and CDR2 are SEHNR and FQNEAQ (reference sequence). The CDR3 loop reads CASSGPFEAFF. In nucleotides, the CDR3 is TGTGCCAGCAGTGGGCCCTTTGAAGCTTTCTTT. The variable domain in full, with the rest retrieved from reference TRBV7-9 and TRBJ1-1, is DTGVSQNPRHKITKRGQNVTFRCDPISEHNRLYWYRQTLGQGPEFLTYFQNEAQLEKSRLLSDRFSAERPKGSFSTLEIQRTEQGDSAMYLCASSGPFEAFFGQGTRLTVV.

This chain joins TRBV20-1 and TRBJ2-1; D is perhaps TRBD2 (6 bases). The V end lost 3 bases, the J end lost 6 bases, and 6 bases lay between the germline ends. This CDR3 contains 11 residues. CDR1 and CDR2 from the germline V gene are DFQATT and SNEGSKA (reference sequence). The DNA of the CDR3 is TGCAGTGCTAGGGGGGGCAATGAGCAGTTCTTC. This encodes CSARGGNEQFF.

This sequence joins TRBV12-3 or TRBV12-4 and TRBJ2-7, with a tentative D call TRBD2 (5 bases). This CDR3 has 15 residues. The germline V and J ends were trimmed by 2 bases and 4 bases, with 15 bases remaining between them. CDR3 loop: CASSLNPTSPYEQYF. CDR3 DNA: TGTGCCAGCAGTTTAAATCCAACTAGTCCGTACGAGCAGTACTTC.

This chain links TRBV4-1 with TRBJ2-1; D is possibly TRBD2 (6 bases). Germline V lookup: CDR1 MGHRA, CDR2 YSYEKL. The CDR3 sequence is 16 residues long. V gave up 0 bases and J gave up 10 bases, with 19 bases separating them. The CDR3 DNA is TGCGCCAGCAGCCAAGAAGGTCCGGGAGAGTTTAAAGAGCAGTTCTTC. It codes for CASSQEGPGEFKEQFF.